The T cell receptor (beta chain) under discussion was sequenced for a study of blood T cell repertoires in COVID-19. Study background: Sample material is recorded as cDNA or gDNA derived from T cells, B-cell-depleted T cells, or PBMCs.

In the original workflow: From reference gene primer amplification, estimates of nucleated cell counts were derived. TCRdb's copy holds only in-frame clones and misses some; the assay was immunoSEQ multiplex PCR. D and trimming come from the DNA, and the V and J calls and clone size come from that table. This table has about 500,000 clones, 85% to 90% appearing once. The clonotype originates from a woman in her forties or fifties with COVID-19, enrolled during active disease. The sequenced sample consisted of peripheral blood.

The CDR3 bases are TGTGCCAGCAGCTTAGCCCAGGGGCCCTCCTACGAGCAGTACTTC. This translates into CASSLAQGPSYEQYF. The chain recombines TRBV7-3 with TRBJ2-7, with TRBD1 as a possible D gene (6 bases). From germline, CDR1 is SGHTA and CDR2 FQGTGA. The CDR3 totals 15 residues. The V end lost 2 bases, the J end lost 0 bases, and 11 bases lay between the germline ends.